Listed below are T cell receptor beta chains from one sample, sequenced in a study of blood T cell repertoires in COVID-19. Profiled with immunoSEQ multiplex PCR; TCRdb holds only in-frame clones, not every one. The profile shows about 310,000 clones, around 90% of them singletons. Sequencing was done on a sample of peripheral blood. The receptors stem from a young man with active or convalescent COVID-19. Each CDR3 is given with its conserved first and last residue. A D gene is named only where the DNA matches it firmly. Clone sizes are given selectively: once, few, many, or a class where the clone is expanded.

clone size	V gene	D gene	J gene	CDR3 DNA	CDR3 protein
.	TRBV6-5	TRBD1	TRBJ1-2	TGTGCCAGCAGCTTATCAGGGGGTTCGTATGGCTACACCTTC	CASSLSGGSYGYTF
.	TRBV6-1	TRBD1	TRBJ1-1	TGTGCCAGCAGTGAGGGACAGGGGAACACTGAAGCTTTCTTT	CASSEGQGNTEAFF
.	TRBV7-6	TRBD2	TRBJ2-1	TGTGCCAGCAGCTTAGTAACTAGCGGGAGTTCTCTTGAGCAGTTCTTC	CASSLVTSGSSLEQFF
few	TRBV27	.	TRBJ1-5	TGTGCCAGCAAACGGAGAAGCAATCAGCCCCAGCATTTT	CASKRRSNQPQHF
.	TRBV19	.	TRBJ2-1	TGTGCCAGTAGTTCTACAGGGAGCTCCTACAATGAGCAGTTCTTC	CASSSTGSSYNEQFF
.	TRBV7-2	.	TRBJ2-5	TGTGCCAGCAGCTTAGAAGCGGTGAGAGAGACCCAGTACTTC	CASSLEAVRETQYF
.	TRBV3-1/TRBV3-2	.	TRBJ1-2	TGTGCCAGCAGCGCCGGCAGGGGATCCTATGGCTACACCTTC	CASSAGRGSYGYTF
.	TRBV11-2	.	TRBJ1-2	TGTGCCAGCAGCTTAGGTGGGCAGGGGCGGAACTATGGCTACACCTTC	CASSLGGQGRNYGYTF
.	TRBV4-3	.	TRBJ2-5	TGCGCCAGCAGCCAAGGTGCCACGGGAGAGACCCAGTACTTC	CASSQGATGETQYF
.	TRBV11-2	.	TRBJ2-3	TGTGCCAGCAGCTTAGAGATCCCGGGACTCACAGATACGCAGTATTTT	CASSLEIPGLTDTQYF
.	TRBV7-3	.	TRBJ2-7	TGTGCCAGCAGCTTAGGGGGCAGTCGGGACGAGCAGTACTTC	CASSLGGSRDEQYF
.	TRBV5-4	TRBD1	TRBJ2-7	TGTGCCAGCAGCTTGGTTTTTGTGGGACAGCCTTACGAGCAGTACTTC	CASSLVFVGQPYEQYF
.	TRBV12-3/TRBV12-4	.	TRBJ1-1	TGTGCCAGCAGTTTTCAATCTTACGTGGAGGCTTTCTTT	CASSFQSYVEAFF
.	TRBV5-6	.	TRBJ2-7	TGTGCCAGCAGCTTGGAGGGGCGGAACGAGCAGTACTTC	CASSLEGRNEQYF
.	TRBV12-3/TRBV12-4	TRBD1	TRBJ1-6	TGTGCCAGCAGTCAGGGGGCTTCACCCCTCCACTTT	CASSQGASPLHF
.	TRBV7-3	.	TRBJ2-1	TGTGCCAGCAGCTTCGGGGGACCGGGCAATGAGCAGTTCTTC	CASSFGGPGNEQFF
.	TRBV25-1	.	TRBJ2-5	TGTGCCAGCGACGGGGACCAAGAGACCCAGTACTTC	CASDGDQETQYF
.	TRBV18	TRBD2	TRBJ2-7	TGTGCCAGCTCACCGCCCGCGGGACTAGCAAGCGAGCAGTACTTC	CASSPPAGLASEQYF
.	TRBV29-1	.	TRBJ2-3	TGCAGCGTTGGTCCGGGACTGCAAACAGATACGCAGTATTTT	CSVGPGLQTDTQYF
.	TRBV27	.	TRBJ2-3	TGTGCCAGCAGTGCCAGCGAAGGGGGAGATACGCAGTATTTT	CASSASEGGDTQYF
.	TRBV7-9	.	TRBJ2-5	TGTGCCAGCGTCTTGGGGGGTCAAGAGACCCAGTACTTC	CASVLGGQETQYF
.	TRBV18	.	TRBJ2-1	TGTGCCAGCTCACCGAGAGGGGGGGGAAAGCAGTTCTTC	CASSPRGGGKQFF
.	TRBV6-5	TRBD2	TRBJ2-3	TGTGCCAGCACACCTAGCGGGGACACAGATACGCAGTATTTT	CASTPSGDTDTQYF
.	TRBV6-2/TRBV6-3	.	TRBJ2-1	TGTGCCAGCAGTTACTCGAGTTGGACAGGGAGGGATGAGCAGTTCTTC	CASSYSSWTGRDEQFF
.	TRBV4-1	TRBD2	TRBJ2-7	TGCGCCAGCAGCCAAGGAGCGGGAGGTAACGAGCAGTACTTC	CASSQGAGGNEQYF
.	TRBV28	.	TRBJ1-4	TGTGCCAGCAGACCTCCCGGGGTAAACGAAAAACTGTTTTTT	CASRPPGVNEKLFF
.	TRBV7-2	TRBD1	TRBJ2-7	TGTGCCAGCAGTTTGGACAGGGCATCCTACGAGCAGTACTTC	CASSLDRASYEQYF
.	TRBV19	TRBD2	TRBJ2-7	TGTGCCAGTAGCTTTTCTAGCGGACTTCCCTACGAGCAGTACTTC	CASSFSSGLPYEQYF
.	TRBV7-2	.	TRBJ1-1	TGTGCCAGCAGCTTTGCCGGAGGCACTGAAGCTTTCTTT	CASSFAGGTEAFF
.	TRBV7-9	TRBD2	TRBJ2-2	TGTGCCAGCAGCAAACTAGCGGACATTACCGGGGAGCTGTTTTTT	CASSKLADITGELFF
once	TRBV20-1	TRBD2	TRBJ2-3	TGCAGTGCTAGTACTAGCGGATTCACAGATACGCAGTATTTT	CSASTSGFTDTQYF
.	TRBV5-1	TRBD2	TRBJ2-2	TGCGCCAGCAAAATGAAGTTAGGCGGGGGGAACACCGGGGAGCTGTTTTTT	CASKMKLGGGNTGELFF
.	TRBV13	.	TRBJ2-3	TGTGCCAGCAGTACCCGGGCCACAGGGGAGGCAGATACGCAGTATTTT	CASSTRATGEADTQYF
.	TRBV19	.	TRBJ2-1	TGTGCCAGTAGTGTGTTGAGCGGAGCTAGATTGGCGCAGTTCTTC	CASSVLSGARLAQFF
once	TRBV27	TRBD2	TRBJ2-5	TGTGCCAGCAGTTGGGGGGGTACAGAGACCCAGTACTTC	CASSWGGTETQYF
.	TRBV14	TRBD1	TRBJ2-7	TGTGCCAGCAGCCACGCCGGGACAGCTTACTACGAGCAGTACTTC	CASSHAGTAYYEQYF
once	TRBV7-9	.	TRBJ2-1	TGTGCCAGCAGCCCGCGTCTTAGTAATGAGCAGTTCTTC	CASSPRLSNEQFF
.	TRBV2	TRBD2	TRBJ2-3	TGTGCCAGCAGTGAATCTCCCGCGGGAGGGCGGGATACGCAGTATTTT	CASSESPAGGRDTQYF
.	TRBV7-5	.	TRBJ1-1	TGTGCCAGAAGCTTAGCGCGGGACCTGAACACTGAAGCTTTCTTT	CARSLARDLNTEAFF
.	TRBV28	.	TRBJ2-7	TGTGCCAGCAGTTTTTCGAGGGCGCAGTACTTC	CASSFSRAQYF
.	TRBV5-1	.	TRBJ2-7	TGCGCCAGCAGCCCGGAGGACTATACCTACGAGCAGTACTTC	CASSPEDYTYEQYF
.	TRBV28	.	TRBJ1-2	TGTGCCAGCAGTTTCGGTAGCTATGGCTACACCTTC	CASSFGSYGYTF
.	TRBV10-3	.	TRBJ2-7	TGTGCCATCAGTGAAGGAGGACGGTCCGTCTTC	CAISEGGRSVF
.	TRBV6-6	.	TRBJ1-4	TGTGCCAGCAGTCCCCGGAGGAACGAAAAACTGTTTTTT	CASSPRRNEKLFF